Shown below are 19 T cell receptor beta chains from a single sample sequenced in a study of shared clonotypes between healthy human individuals. The assay was immunoSEQ multiplex PCR, and TCRdb's table has in-frame clones only and misses some. The sample shows more than 1,200,000 clones, 97% to 99% of them seen only once. Sequences were obtained from naive CD4+ T cells sorted from blood. Subset meaning: CD45RA+ positively selected. All receptors derive from a young man in good health.

The gene calls are TRBV7-8 and TRBJ2-3; 9 bases agree with TRBD2. The V and J ends lost 5 bases and 3 bases, in that order; junction bases with no gene match: 18. There are 19 residues in the CDR3. From germline, CDR1 is SGHVS and CDR2 FQNEAQ. CDR3 DNA: TGTGCCAGCAGCCCTAGAGTTTACCGTAGCGGGAGCGGTACAGATACGCAGTATTTT. Its protein is CASSPRVYRSGSGTDTQYF.

J is TRBJ2-7 and V is TRBV10-1; D is unresolved. The ends were cut back, 6 bases at V and 4 bases at J, with 16 bases in the middle. The CDR3 extends over 14 amino acids. CDR1 and CDR2 (germline): WNHNN, SYGVQD (reference sequence). CDR3 sequence reads: CASSPVASPYEQYF. CDR3 DNA: TGCGCCAGCAGCCCGGTGGCCTCCCCGTACGAGCAGTACTTC.

CDR3 nucleotides: TGTGCCAGCAGCCGTAGCGGGAGAGGCAACGAGCAGTACTTC. It translates to CASSRSGRGNEQYF. The V gene is TRBV7-8, the J gene TRBJ2-7; TRBD2 aligns across 9 bases. The V segment lost 5 bases and the J segment 5 bases; nucleotides outside the gene matches: 7. Germline V gene data show CDR1 as SGHVS and CDR2 as FQNEAQ. The CDR3 runs 14 residues.

The chain employs TRBV27 and TRBJ1-2; 9 positions match TRBD1. After removal of 3 bases from V and 0 bases from J, the junction contained 5 bases not matched to a gene. Germline V CDR1 and CDR2: MNHEY, SMNVEV (reference sequence). The length of the CDR3 is 16 residues. The CDR3 DNA reads TGTGCCAGCAGTTTGAAACAGGGGGCATCTAACTATGGCTACACCTTC. This gives the protein CASSLKQGASNYGYTF.

The genes are TRBV25-1 and TRBJ2-7; 8 bases agree with TRBD1. The V and J ends lost 3 bases and 2 bases, in that order; junction bases with no gene match: 6. Germline V gives CDR1 MGHDK, CDR2 SYGVNS. CDR3 length equals 15 residues. DNA for the CDR3: TGTGCCAGCAGTGACTTCCGGGACAGGCCCTACGAGCAGTACTTC. It translates to CASSDFRDRPYEQYF.

As regards this clone: An end of the junction differs from the germline gene, which may be a read error. This sequence joins TRBV7-7 and TRBJ2-5; 8 bases align to TRBD1. This CDR3 contains 14 residues. CDR1 is SSHAT, CDR2 FNYEAQ, per germline (reference sequence). The CDR3 region is CASSQTGVQETQYF. CDR3 DNA sequence: TGTGCTAGCAGCCAGACAGGGGTTCAGGAGACCCAGTACTTC.

The rearrangement joins TRBV5-1 to TRBJ2-3; unclear D gene. The CDR3 consists of 14 residues. Germline V gene sequence: CDR1 SGHRS, CDR2 YFSETQ. The V gene lost 5 bases and the J gene lost 2 bases, with 12 bases spanning the gap. CDR3 in amino acids: CASREQVTTDTQYF. The CDR3, as DNA: TGCGCCAGCAGGGAGCAGGTTACCACAGATACGCAGTATTTT. Based on the CDR3 plus reference TRBV5-1 and TRBJ2-3, the full variable domain is KAGVTQTPRYLIKTRGQQVTLSCSPISGHRSVSWYQQTPGQGLQFLFEYFSETQRNKGNFPGRFSGRQFSNSRSEMNVSTLELGDSALYLCASREQVTTDTQYFGPGTRLTVL.

The chain recombines TRBV27 with TRBJ2-7; D perhaps matches TRBD1 (5 bases). CDR1 and CDR2 (germline): MNHEY, SMNVEV (reference sequence). Trimming removed 1 base from V and 5 bases from J, with 15 bases in between. The length of the CDR3 is 15 residues. CDR3 nucleotides: TGTGCCAGCAGTTTATTTCCCCGGGCAGGGCACGAGCAGTACTTC. This translates into CASSLFPRAGHEQYF.

This chain links TRBV6-6 with TRBJ1-5; possibly TRBD1 for D (5 bases). In germline, CDR1 is MNHNY, CDR2 SVGAGI (reference sequence). CDR3 length equals 14 residues. Trimming left V 3 bases short and J 1 base short, with 7 bases between. CDR3 sequence reads: CASSYRQSNQPQHF. CDR3 coding DNA: TGTGCCAGCAGTTATCGACAGAGCAATCAGCCCCAGCATTTT.

The genes are TRBV15 and TRBJ2-2; the D gene is possibly TRBD1 (6 bases). V gave up 5 bases and J gave up 4 bases, with 17 bases separating them. Looked up from germline, CDR1 is LNHNV and CDR2 is YYDKDF (reference sequence). The CDR3 is made up of 16 amino acids. The DNA of the CDR3 is TGTGCCACCAGCTCAGGGGACGCAATCATCACCGGGGAGCTGTTTTTT. Translated: CATSSGDAIITGELFF.

The chain carries TRBV28 and TRBJ2-3; D is undetermined. Germline CDR1 is MDHEN and CDR2 is SYDVKM. V shed 2 bases and J shed 4 bases, with 7 bases lying between them. This CDR3 has 13 residues. In DNA form, the CDR3 reads TGTGCCAGCAGTTTAGGTCGGTCAGATACGCAGTATTTT. It specifies CASSLGRSDTQYF.

The genes are TRBV7-2 and TRBJ1-5; D gene ambiguous. The germline V gene has CDR1 SGHTA and CDR2 FQGNSA. The V gene lost 3 bases and the J gene lost 0 bases, with 15 bases spanning the gap. This CDR3 is 17 amino acids long. The CDR3 region has the DNA TGTGCCAGCAGCTTTGTATTGGGTTCCTATAGCAATCAGCCCCAGCATTTT. The encoded protein is CASSFVLGSYSNQPQHF.

The chain couples TRBV5-1 to TRBJ2-3, with TRBD2 matching over 8 bases. Per the germline V gene, CDR1 is SGHRS and CDR2 is YFSETQ. This CDR3 spans 16 amino acids. The junction had 3 bases not matched to a gene; V was cut back by 0 bases and J by 0 bases. CDR3 nucleotide sequence: TGCGCCAGCAGCTTGGGACTAGCGTTTAGCACAGATACGCAGTATTTT. This translates into CASSLGLAFSTDTQYF.

The gene calls are TRBV7-3 and TRBJ2-5, with D unclear. With 0 bases removed from V and 2 bases from J, the gap between germline ends came to 10 bases. The germline CDR1 and CDR2 sequences are SGHTA and FQGTGA. The CDR3 consists of 15 residues. In DNA, the CDR3 is TGTGCCAGCAGCTTAACACCGACGGATCAAGAGACCCAGTACTTC. Its protein product is CASSLTPTDQETQYF.

The rearrangement joins TRBV5-1 to TRBJ2-3; TRBD2 agrees at 16 bases. V lost 4 bases and J lost 2; bases outside the gene matches: 10. The CDR3 extends over 19 amino acids. The germline CDR1 and CDR2 sequences are SGHRS and YFSETQ. CDR3 bases: TGCGCCAGCAGCCCGGGACTAGCGGGAGGGCGGAGGGACACAGATACGCAGTATTTT. Translated, it gives CASSPGLAGGRRDTDTQYF.

The chain joins TRBV19 to TRBJ2-1, with 9 positions matching TRBD2. V lost 1 base, J lost 3 bases, and 7 bases stayed unmatched. The CDR3 runs 17 residues. Germline V gives CDR1 LNHDA, CDR2 SQIVND (reference sequence). CDR3 loop: CASSIATSGPLYNEQFF. CDR3 bases: TGTGCCAGTAGTATAGCGACTAGCGGCCCCCTCTACAATGAGCAGTTCTTC.

J is TRBJ2-7 and V is TRBV9, with D perhaps matching TRBD1 or TRBD2 (5 bases each). The CDR3 loop spans 16 amino acids. Germline V gives CDR1 SGDLS, CDR2 YYNGEE. The germline V and J ends were trimmed by 5 bases and 6 bases, with 24 bases remaining between them. The CDR3, as DNA: TGTGCCAGCAGTCCTGATGTGACAGTAACGAGCGGCGAGCAGTACTTC. Residues: CASSPDVTVTSGEQYF.

This chain uses TRBV14 with TRBJ1-1; possibly TRBD1 for D (5 bases). Trimming shortened V by 4 bases and J by 0 bases, and 18 bases separated the two germline ends. There are 17 residues in the CDR3. The germline V gene encodes CDR1 SGHDN and CDR2 FVKESK. The CDR3: CASSLRTGAGMNTEAFF. For the CDR3, the DNA is TGTGCCAGCAGCCTTCGGACCGGGGCGGGCATGAACACTGAAGCTTTCTTT.

The rearrangement uses TRBV7-2 and TRBJ2-7; D is unclear. Germline V gene data show CDR1 as SGHTA and CDR2 as FQGNSA. This CDR3 has 13 amino acids. Trimming left V 2 bases short and J 2 bases short, with 7 bases between. The CDR3 sequence is CASSLNPAYEQYF. DNA of the CDR3: TGTGCCAGCAGCTTAAACCCAGCCTACGAGCAGTACTTC.